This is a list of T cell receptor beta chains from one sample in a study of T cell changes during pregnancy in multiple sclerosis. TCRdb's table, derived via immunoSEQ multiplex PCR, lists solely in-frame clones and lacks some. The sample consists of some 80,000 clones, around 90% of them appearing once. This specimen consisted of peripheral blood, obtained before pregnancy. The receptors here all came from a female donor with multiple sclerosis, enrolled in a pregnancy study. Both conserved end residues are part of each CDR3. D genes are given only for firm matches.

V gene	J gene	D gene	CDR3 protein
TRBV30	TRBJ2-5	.	CAWTAVGVGETQYF
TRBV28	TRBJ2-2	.	CASSLGPGSGELFF
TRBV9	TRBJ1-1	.	CASSRDQGLGTEAFF
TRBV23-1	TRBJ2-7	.	CASSQSTRADEQYF
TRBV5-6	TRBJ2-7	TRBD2	CASRRSGGLSYEQYF
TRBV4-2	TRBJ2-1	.	CASSQDLESSYNEQFF
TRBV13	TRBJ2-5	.	CASSLGQIETQYF
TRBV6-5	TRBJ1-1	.	CASSSIQGWTEAFF
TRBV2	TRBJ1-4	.	CASSAAGVGEKLFF
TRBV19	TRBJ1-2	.	CASSIWAQLNYGYTF
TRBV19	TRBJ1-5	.	CASSFGLGQPQHF
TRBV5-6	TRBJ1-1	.	CASSPGLSTEAFF
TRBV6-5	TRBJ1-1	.	CASSPRTGNTEAFF
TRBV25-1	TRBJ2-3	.	CASRRPGATDTQYF
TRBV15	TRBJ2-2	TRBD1	CATSGTGDTGELFF
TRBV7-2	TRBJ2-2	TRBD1	CASSLARTGGSGELFF
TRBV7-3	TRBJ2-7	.	CASSTGAGNEQYF
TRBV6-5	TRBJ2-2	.	CASSRQVQITGELFF
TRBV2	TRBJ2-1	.	CASSAGFGYNEQFF
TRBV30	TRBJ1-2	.	CAWCPGHNYGYTF
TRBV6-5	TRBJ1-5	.	CASRARGDNQPQHF
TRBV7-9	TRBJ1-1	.	CASSLADEVLNTEAFF
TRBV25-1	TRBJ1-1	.	CASRRETQQKAFF
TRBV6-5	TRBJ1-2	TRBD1	CASRTGTATFYGYTF
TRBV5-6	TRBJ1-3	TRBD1	CASSFGTDPGNTIYF
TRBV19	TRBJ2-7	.	CASRQDPARVEQYF
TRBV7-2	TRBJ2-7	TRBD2	CASSLSGGAIYEQYF
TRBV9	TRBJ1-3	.	CASSAGPGRSGNTIYF
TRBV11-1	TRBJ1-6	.	CASSSYREDSPLHF
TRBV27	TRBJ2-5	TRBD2	CASSLSGLAGGETQYF
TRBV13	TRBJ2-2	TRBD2	CASSPRLAGDTGELFF
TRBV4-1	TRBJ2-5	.	CASSPPGGGGQETQYF
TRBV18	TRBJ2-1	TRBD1	CASSSTRGQNFNNEQFF
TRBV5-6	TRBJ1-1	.	CASSWGTGATEAFF
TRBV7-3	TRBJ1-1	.	CASSLSGGNTEAFF
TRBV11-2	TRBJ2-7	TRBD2	CASSLDRGGFHEQYF
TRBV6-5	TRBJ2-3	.	CASSHSQPSTDTQYF
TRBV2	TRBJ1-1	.	CASTPDITEAFF
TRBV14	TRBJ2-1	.	CASSQQTFEQFF
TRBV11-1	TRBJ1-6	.	CASSHQDSPLHF
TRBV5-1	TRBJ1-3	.	CASSESGLNSGNTIYF